These 29 T cell receptor beta chains were sequenced from one sample in a study of T cells expressing NK-cell markers. TCRdb reprocessed the 5' RACE reads; each CDR3 protein has one entry and no DNA is given. This table holds about 540,000 distinct CDR3 sequences. The sequencing sample was made of blood T cells: a sorted CD56 or NKG2C T cell subset, CD4+ or CD8+ T cells, or bulk PBMC T cells (not recorded which). Source of these receptors: a man aged 18 to 29 in good health.

The genes are TRBV20-1 and TRBJ2-7; TCRdb outputs TRBD2, but without DNA this stays unchecked. This CDR3 has 15 amino acids. CDR1 and CDR2 (germline): DFQATT, SNEGSKA (reference sequence). CDR3 protein: CSALKTSGSTDEQYF.

J is TRBJ2-3 and V is TRBV30. Germline CDR1 reads GTSNPN; CDR2 reads SVGIG (reference sequence). The CDR3 runs 12 residues. The CDR3 spells CAWTTRADTQYF.

The CDR3 spells CSARLGNVGTDTQYF. The rearrangement links TRBV29-1 to TRBJ2-3. Germline V lookup: CDR1 SQVTM, CDR2 ANQGSEA. The length of the CDR3 is 15 residues.

The genes are TRBV5-6 and TRBJ2-1; TCRdb designates TRBD2, a call that cannot be tested without DNA. CDR1 SGHDT and CDR2 YYEEEE come from the germline V gene. This CDR3 comprises 18 residues. The CDR3 protein is CASSPSASGIGSYNEQFF.

The chain is built from TRBV7-9 and TRBJ2-2. The CDR3 consists of 15 residues. CDR1 is SEHNR, CDR2 FQNEAQ, per germline (reference sequence). The CDR3 loop is CASSLALMESGELFF.

The rearrangement uses TRBV9 and TRBJ2-1; as DNA is missing, the TRBD2 call by TCRdb cannot be tested. The CDR3 is made up of 18 amino acids. Per the germline V gene, CDR1 is SGDLS and CDR2 is YYNGEE. The CDR3 protein is CASSVLPGTSGTNNEQFF. Together with reference TRBV9 and TRBJ2-1, the CDR3 gives the full variable domain: DSGVTQTPKHLITATGQRVTLRCSPRSGDLSVYWYQQSLDQGLQFLIQYYNGEERAKGNILERFSAQQFPDLHSELNLSSLELGDSALYFCASSVLPGTSGTNNEQFFGPGTRLTVL.

The rearrangement uses TRBV10-3 and TRBJ2-2; no DNA is available, so the TRBD1 call from TCRdb remains unchecked. Germline CDR1 ENHRY, CDR2 SYGVKD. This CDR3 spans 16 amino acids. The CDR3 reads CAISVGRGANTGELFF.

The CDR3 sequence: CASSAGTGESGYTF. The chain combines TRBV5-1 with TRBJ1-2; the D gene TCRdb calls, TRBD1, cannot be checked with no DNA. CDR3 size: 14 residues. Germline CDR1 SGHRS, CDR2 YFSETQ.

The genes are TRBV5-1 and TRBJ2-6; there is no DNA to check the TCRdb D call of TRBD1. This CDR3 has 19 amino acids. Germline V gene sequence: CDR1 SGHRS, CDR2 YFSETQ. The CDR3 protein is CASSHLPGARGSGANVLTF.

CDR3 residues: CASSPDRGRNTIYF. The genes are TRBV5-6 and TRBJ1-3; TCRdb's assignment of TRBD1 cannot be checked, as there is no DNA. Germline CDR1 SGHDT, CDR2 YYEEEE. The CDR3 has 14 amino acids.

The chain links TRBV12-3 or TRBV12-4 to TRBJ2-3; the TCRdb call, TRBD2, lacks DNA for checking. CDR3 size: 15 residues. CDR3 loop: CASSGTSGTADTQYF.

The V and J genes are TRBV10-3 and TRBJ2-1; lacking DNA, the TRBD2 call made by TCRdb goes unchecked. CDR1 is ENHRY, CDR2 SYGVKD, per germline. The CDR3 is made up of 16 amino acids. The CDR3 spells CAISETTSGTYNEQFF.

The V call is TRBV10-3, the J call TRBJ2-3; the D call of TRBD2 rests on TCRdb alone, since no DNA is present to check it. Germline CDR1 is ENHRY and CDR2 is SYGVKD. The CDR3 has 15 amino acids. The CDR3 spells CAISVGGMSADTQYF.

The J gene is TRBJ2-7, the V gene TRBV5-1; lacking DNA, the TRBD1 call made by TCRdb goes unchecked. The germline V gene encodes CDR1 SGHRS and CDR2 YFSETQ. This CDR3 is built from 15 residues. Here the CDR3 reads CASSLGTGGFDEQYF.

This chain links TRBV7-2 with TRBJ2-6. CDR1 and CDR2 (germline): SGHTA, FQGNSA. The CDR3 has 14 residues. The CDR3: CASRISSGANVLTF.

The chain joins TRBV7-8 to TRBJ2-6; TCRdb indicates TRBD2, and absent DNA this call remains unverified. The CDR3 extends over 18 amino acids. Germline CDR1 reads SGHVS; CDR2 reads FQNEAQ. CDR3 protein: CASSPGLFGFSGANVLTF.

This chain connects TRBV7-3 to TRBJ2-5; without DNA, the TCRdb call of TRBD2 cannot be checked. The CDR3 length is 15 residues. Germline CDR1 SGHTA, CDR2 FQGTGA. This chain's CDR3 is CASSMTGGSIETQYF.

The genes are TRBV27 and TRBJ2-7; the D call from TCRdb, TRBD2, cannot be confirmed without DNA. The CDR3 is 15 amino acids. Germline CDR1 is MNHEY and CDR2 is SMNVEV (reference sequence). CDR3 sequence: CASSLMAGGRYEQYF.

The chain is built from TRBV6-5 and TRBJ2-4; as DNA is missing, the TRBD2 call by TCRdb cannot be tested. The CDR3 contains 16 residues. The germline V gene has CDR1 MNHEY and CDR2 SVGAGI. CDR3 protein: CASSSTSPLAKNIQYF.

The chain carries TRBV6-5 and TRBJ2-4. The CDR3 spans 14 residues. CDR1 is MNHEY, CDR2 SVGAGI, per germline. CDR3: CASSYSGLLDIQYF.

V and J are TRBV6-2 or TRBV6-3 and TRBJ1-2; the D call from TCRdb, TRBD1, cannot be confirmed without DNA. Per the germline V gene, CDR1 is MNHEY and CDR2 is SVGEGT. The CDR3 has 12 residues. This CDR3 is CAGYGTTLGYTF.

The V gene is TRBV5-1, the J gene TRBJ2-4; TCRdb's D call of TRBD1 is untestable without DNA. The CDR3 extends over 14 amino acids. Germline V gene sequence: CDR1 SGHRS, CDR2 YFSETQ. CDR3 amino acids: CASSSDPGGNIQYF.

The chain employs TRBV7-9 and TRBJ2-1; TCRdb's D gene call, TRBD2, goes unchecked for lack of DNA. The CDR3 loop spans 14 amino acids. CDR1 and CDR2 from the germline V gene are SEHNR and FQNEAQ (reference sequence). The CDR3: CASRQAGPYNEQFF.

This chain uses TRBV5-4 with TRBJ2-1; TCRdb outputs TRBD2, but without DNA this stays unchecked. Germline loops: CDR1 SGHNT, CDR2 YYREEE (reference sequence). CDR3 size: 16 residues. The CDR3 reads CASSKGGGLVPNEQFF.

The rearrangement joins TRBV12-5 to TRBJ1-6; TCRdb indicates TRBD1, and absent DNA this call remains unverified. CDR3 length: 15 amino acids. CDR1 is LGHNT, CDR2 FRNRAP, per germline. The CDR3 is CASGLVLGANSPLHF.

This chain links TRBV7-9 with TRBJ2-1; TCRdb picks TRBD2, but there is no DNA to check that call. This CDR3 is built from 13 residues. The germline V gene has CDR1 SEHNR and CDR2 FQNEAQ (reference sequence). The CDR3 protein is CATRARESNEQFF.

CDR3 residues: CSAPKTGTPPYEQYF. The V and J genes are TRBV20-1 and TRBJ2-7; with no DNA, the TCRdb D assignment of TRBD1 cannot be verified. Germline V CDR1 and CDR2: DFQATT, SNEGSKA (reference sequence). There are 15 residues in the CDR3.

This chain joins TRBV5-1 and TRBJ2-3; there is no DNA to check the TCRdb D call of TRBD1. There are 15 residues in the CDR3. Per germline, CDR1 SGHRS and CDR2 YFSETQ. CDR3 amino acids: CASSTGFTSTDTQYF.

The chain combines TRBV14 with TRBJ1-1; the D call of TRBD1 rests on TCRdb alone, since no DNA is present to check it. This CDR3 has 13 amino acids. Germline V gives CDR1 SGHDN, CDR2 FVKESK. The CDR3 loop is CASSQVQRGKAFF.